A selection of T cell receptor beta chains follows, all from one sample in a study of blood T cells in healthy people across ages. TCRdb redid the calling of the 5' RACE reads with MiXCR, one entry per CDR3 protein. The sample contains hundreds of thousands of distinct CDR3 sequences, around two fifths of which appear only once. The specimen sequenced was blood. The receptors here all came from a man aged 55 to 70 in good health. Each CDR3 is given with its conserved first and last residue. D genes are given only for firm matches. Size tells how often a clone was seen (once, few, many) or the class of an expanded clone, and some rows leave it out.

few	TRBV15	.	TRBJ1-4	TGTGCCACCAGCAGAAAGACGTCAGCAACTAATGAAAAACTGTTTTTT	CATSRKTSATNEKLFF
.	TRBV11-2	.	TRBJ2-1	TGTGCCAGCCACCAGGAGACGGGCGTTCGCGATGAGCAGTTCTTC	CASHQETGVRDEQFF
once	TRBV6-1	.	TRBJ1-4	TGTGCCGGGGGTAGCGGCGAGGAAAAACTGTTTTTT	CAGGSGEEKLFF
.	TRBV12-3/TRBV12-4	.	TRBJ2-2	TGTGCCAGCAGTCCCCTCAAGAACACCGGGGAGCTGTTTTTT	CASSPLKNTGELFF
few	TRBV27	.	TRBJ1-1	TGTGCCAGCAGTTACGGAGTGAACACTGAAGCTTTCTTT	CASSYGVNTEAFF
.	TRBV6-5	TRBD1	TRBJ2-5	TGTGCCAGCGGGACAGGGGGCGGGGAGACCCAGTACTTC	CASGTGGGETQYF
few	TRBV20-1	.	TRBJ2-1	TGCAGTGCTAGAGATATAGGGGGGTCGGGAGTTTACAATGAGCAGTTCTTC	CSARDIGGSGVYNEQFF
.	TRBV29-1	.	TRBJ1-4	TGCAGCGTTAAATCCGGTGACCTAGTTAATGAAAAACTGTTTTTT	CSVKSGDLVNEKLFF
.	TRBV6-1	TRBD1	TRBJ2-7	TGTGCCAACAGCTATACCGGGACAGGGTCCTACGAGCAGTACTTC	CANSYTGTGSYEQYF
once	TRBV3-1	.	TRBJ1-2	TGTGCCAGCAGGCAAGATAGGCGCGACATTATAGCGGGTGGCTACACCTTC	CASRQDRRDIIAGGYTF
.	TRBV6-6	TRBD2	TRBJ2-7	TGTGCCAGCAAAGGGACTAGCCTGACCAATGAGCAGTACTTC	CASKGTSLTNEQYF
few	TRBV6-1	.	TRBJ2-6	TGTGCCAGCAAGGCAGATCCAACCCCCTCTGGGGCCAACGTCCTGACTTTC	CASKADPTPSGANVLTF
few	TRBV6-1	.	TRBJ2-5	TGTGCCAGCGATTCGCTGTTAGGGACCCAGTACTTC	CASDSLLGTQYF
.	TRBV5-5	TRBD2	TRBJ2-5	TGTGCCAGCAGCATGACTAGCGGGACGGTAGAGACCCAGTACTTC	CASSMTSGTVETQYF
once	TRBV5-6	.	TRBJ2-3	TGTGCCAGCAGCTCGACGGCCCCAGGTACGCAGTATTTT	CASSSTAPGTQYF
few	TRBV7-2	.	TRBJ2-7	TGTGCCAGCAGCCAGAGGGGGACTGGCGCCTACGAGCAGTACTTC	CASSQRGTGAYEQYF
few	TRBV7-9	TRBD1	TRBJ2-5	TGTGCCAGCAGCTTAGGGGACAGAAATGAAGAGACCCAGTACTTC	CASSLGDRNEETQYF
.	TRBV20-1	.	TRBJ2-5	TGCAGTGCTAGGACTAGGGGACAAGAGACCCAGTACTTC	CSARTRGQETQYF
few	TRBV12-3/TRBV12-4	.	TRBJ1-6	TGTGCCAGCAGTATCAGGTTAAATTCACCCCTCCACTTT	CASSIRLNSPLHF
.	TRBV7-3	.	TRBJ2-6	TGTGCCAGCAGCTTATCGGCAGGGCCTTACTCTGGGGCCAACGTCCTGACTTTC	CASSLSAGPYSGANVLTF
.	TRBV24-1	.	TRBJ2-3	TGTGCCACCAGTGATTTTAATTCAGATACGCAGTATTTT	CATSDFNSDTQYF
once	TRBV7-8	.	TRBJ2-5	TGTGCCAGCAGCTTTGTCAGGAATAATGAGCAGTACTTC	CASSFVRNNEQYF
.	TRBV5-6	.	TRBJ2-1	TGTACCAGCAGTCCGACCGAAACCCGTTACAATGAGCAGTTCTTC	CTSSPTETRYNEQFF
.	TRBV14	.	TRBJ2-1	TGTGCCAGCAGCCAAGGGATGCCCTACAATGAGCAGTTCTTC	CASSQGMPYNEQFF
.	TRBV7-2	.	TRBJ2-3	TGTGCCAGCAGCTTGCAACTGGGGAGCACAGATACGCAGTATTTT	CASSLQLGSTDTQYF
many	TRBV10-1	TRBD2	TRBJ2-1	TGCGCCAGCAGTGAGGTAGCGGGGGGAAGGAATGAGCAGTTCTTC	CASSEVAGGRNEQFF
.	TRBV28	.	TRBJ2-1	TGTGCCAGCAGTTCCTACGGGGGGCTGGTGAATGAGCAGTTCTTC	CASSSYGGLVNEQFF
few	TRBV20-1	TRBD1	TRBJ2-2	TGCAGTGCTAGAGACGGGATAGGGACAGCGAACACCGGGGAGCTGTTTTTT	CSARDGIGTANTGELFF
.	TRBV7-2	.	TRBJ2-7	TGTGCCAGCAGCTCCGAGGGGAACCCTTCCTACGAGCAGTACTTC	CASSSEGNPSYEQYF
.	TRBV4-3	TRBD2	TRBJ2-5	TGCGCCAGCAGCCAAGATTGGCCTAGCGGGGGGAGATCAGCAGAGACCCAGTACTTC	CASSQDWPSGGRSAETQYF
.	TRBV5-1	.	TRBJ1-1	TGCGCCAGCAGCTTGGTTGTAGGGCGTACTGAAGCTTTCTTT	CASSLVVGRTEAFF
few	TRBV11-2	TRBD1	TRBJ1-1	TGTGCGACAGGGTTCACTGAAGCTTTCTTT	CATGFTEAFF
few	TRBV29-1	.	TRBJ1-1	TGCAGCGTTTCCGGGAACACTGAAGCTTTCTTT	CSVSGNTEAFF
.	TRBV28	.	TRBJ2-7	TGTGCCAGCAGACCGGGACCCCGAAGGGACGAGCAGTACTTC	CASRPGPRRDEQYF
.	TRBV24-1	TRBD1	TRBJ2-7	TGTGCCACCGCCTCCGGGGGGACAGGGGGCAGGTCCTACGAGCAGTACTTC	CATASGGTGGRSYEQYF
.	TRBV20-1	TRBD2	TRBJ2-5	TGCAGTGCTAGGACCGGGACTAGCTTCGATGAGCAGTACTTC	CSARTGTSFDEQYF
.	TRBV14	.	TRBJ2-1	TGTGCCAGCAGCCAAGCTACGGTTCCCTCCTACAATGAGCAGTTCTTC	CASSQATVPSYNEQFF
.	TRBV20-1	.	TRBJ1-5	TGCAGTGCTCAAGACGGGAGCAATCAGCCCCAGCATTTT	CSAQDGSNQPQHF
once	TRBV12-5	.	TRBJ2-3	TGTGCTAGTGGTTACCAACCAGGCACAGATACGCAGTATTTT	CASGYQPGTDTQYF
few	TRBV28	.	TRBJ2-2	TGTGCCAGCCGAGTGGGGGGGCCAACCGGGGAGCTGTTTTTT	CASRVGGPTGELFF
.	TRBV24-1	TRBD1	TRBJ1-2	TGTGCCACCAGCCGACAGGGCTATGGCTACACCTTC	CATSRQGYGYTF
.	TRBV12-3/TRBV12-4	TRBD1	TRBJ1-5	TGTGCCAGCAGTTTGTTCGACAGGGGAAGCAATCAGCCCCAGCATTTT	CASSLFDRGSNQPQHF
once	TRBV4-3	.	TRBJ2-7	TGCGCCAGCAGCCAAGATCGTGGAGTTACCTACGAGCAGTACTTC	CASSQDRGVTYEQYF
.	TRBV7-9	.	TRBJ1-2	TGTGCCAGCAGCTTCGGGGGAGGCGGGTTAGGCTACACCTTC	CASSFGGGGLGYTF
.	TRBV20-1	.	TRBJ2-7	TGCAGTGCCCCCTCGGGCGGGGCCCTCGGTGAGCAGTACTTC	CSAPSGGALGEQYF
.	TRBV28	.	TRBJ1-4	TGTGCCAGCAGTCCCCCAGCGGTGGATGAAAAACTGTTTTTT	CASSPPAVDEKLFF
.	TRBV7-2	.	TRBJ1-3	TGTGCCAGCATCTTAGGGGACTCTGGAAACACCATATATTTT	CASILGDSGNTIYF